This T cell receptor (beta chain) was found in a study of cytomegalovirus exposure and HLA in healthy donors. Across the study: An earlier analysis identified under 130 million unique TCR beta sequences in about 180 million T cells. Findings and caveats of the study: Later, an analysis found that common viral pathogens appeared to be linked with several of the most significant clusters. Productive rates of about 90% or about 30% were seen for most TCR beta V segments in an earlier analysis.

The PCR contained 60 Vbeta and 13 Jbeta primers. Clones were sequenced by immunoSEQ multiplex PCR, and TCRdb holds only the in-frame ones, with some missing. Of about 97,000 clones in the sample, roughly four fifths are singletons; the top ten hold roughly 10%. Of note for this clone: Its antigen is unknown.

V lost 4 bases to trimming and J lost 8 bases, with 20 bases between them. This CDR3 region has 16 residues. Germline V gene sequence: CDR1 MGHRA, CDR2 YSYEKL. The chain joins TRBV4-1 to TRBJ1-4; tentative D call: TRBD1 (6 bases). The clonotype comes from a middle-aged man in good health and CMV-seronegative. Sample: PBMCs. The DNA of the CDR3 is TGCGCCAGCAGCCTCGAGGGGGGGGGACGAGGGGAAAAACTGTTTTTT. Its translation is CASSLEGGGRGEKLFF.